Detailed here is one TCR beta chain. Its target is unknown. The record originates from a study of vaccination and CD4 T cells after COVID-19. The overall study: Vaccination of participants consisted of two doses of either BNT162b2 or mRNA-1273 vaccine. Control cultures, each given a CEFX pool, an HIV-1 Nef pool, or no peptide, were included.

Oncomine TCR Beta short-read sequencing was applied to DNA from cultured CD4+ T cells. TCRdb re-called the PCR reads through MiXCR, storing one row per CDR3 protein. The sample holds 8,000 to 10,000 distinct CDR3 sequences, roughly 35% seen once. The CDR3 extends over 13 amino acids. V dropped 5 bases and J dropped 6 bases, with 16 bases sitting between them. The germline CDR1 and CDR2 sequences are DFQATT and SNEGSKA (reference sequence). Treatment meaning: approximately nine-day PBMC culture with coronavirus spike peptide pools or control peptides (ViraFEST assay). PCR positivity was dated March to December 2020, before US Alpha, Beta and Delta variants. Negative selection yielded CD4+ T cells from day-10 cultures.

The V gene is TRBV20-1, the J gene TRBJ1-1, with D possibly being TRBD1 (5 bases). This receptor was obtained from a human donor with COVID-19. The specimen was cultured CD4+ T cells from blood. CDR3 in DNA: TGCAGTGCTGGCGACAGTCTAGGTCCTGAAGCTTTCTTT. It codes for CSAGDSLGPEAFF.